This T cell receptor beta chain was identified during a study of T-cell reconstitution after alpha-beta-depleted transplantation in children. The germline V gene encodes CDR1 DFQATT and CDR2 SNEGSKA (reference sequence). V lost 0 bases, J lost 7 bases, and 5 bases stayed unmatched. The length of the CDR3 is 15 residues. This clonotype was seen many times. Its antigen is not identified. Study-level points and caveats: Counts and diversity of T cells one year after transplant came mostly from newly produced T cells. Reported findings indicate that, about two months after transplant, alpha-beta T cells came from several hundred expanded clones, which were derived from non-depleted graft cells.

Unique molecular identifiers were used in preparing the TCRbeta library. TCRdb processed the PCR reads anew with MiXCR; each CDR3 protein has one entry. The sample includes hundreds of thousands of distinct CDR3 sequences, under 14% of them seen just once. This rearrangement joins TRBV20-1 to TRBJ2-1; 11 nucleotides agree with TRBD2. Sequenced material: peripheral blood, taken 180 days after TCRalphabeta/CD19-depleted stem cell transplant. The receptor's source is a male patient aged 2 to 10 who had a stem cell transplant for chronic granulomatous disease, so the T cells may come from the graft donor. CDR3 bases: TGCAGTGCTAGAGAGTTAGCGGGAGGGTGGAATGAGCAGTTCTTC. Translating gives CSARELAGGWNEQFF.